This is a list of T cell receptor beta chains from one sample in a study of control samples from healthy donors and cancer patients. TCRdb keeps only in-frame clones here, not all; method: immunoSEQ multiplex PCR. Among about 82,000 clones listed, 94% were seen once. Sequencing input: blood. The receptors were gathered from a woman between 18 and 30 years old in good health. CDR3s include the opening cysteine and the closing phenylalanine or tryptophan.

j_call: TRBJ2-7
v_call: TRBV20-1
cdr3_aa: CSASLETGFGYEQYF

j_call: TRBJ1-5
v_call: TRBV15
cdr3_aa: CATSIPPGVGQPQHF

j_call: TRBJ1-1
v_call: TRBV5-1
cdr3_aa: CASSLDAANTEAFF

j_call: TRBJ2-7
v_call: TRBV18
cdr3_aa: CASSPSTGGTYEQYF

j_call: TRBJ2-3
v_call: TRBV2
cdr3_aa: CASCETSSTDTQYF

j_call: TRBJ1-6
v_call: TRBV21-1
cdr3_aa: CASSNLLSQGPVAKDNSPLHF

j_call: TRBJ2-3
v_call: TRBV7-9
cdr3_aa: CASSSRGETDTQYF

j_call: TRBJ1-2
v_call: TRBV7-9
cdr3_aa: CASIPGTGDYGYTF

j_call: TRBJ2-1
v_call: TRBV13
cdr3_aa: CASTLGRNNEQFF

j_call: TRBJ2-5
v_call: TRBV7-2
cdr3_aa: CASSLESSARGETQYF

j_call: TRBJ2-2
v_call: TRBV7-9
cdr3_aa: CASSPRDSPNTGELFF

j_call: TRBJ2-7
v_call: TRBV27
cdr3_aa: CASSLSQGASEQYF

j_call: TRBJ1-1
v_call: TRBV27
cdr3_aa: CASSLSSDTEAFF

j_call: TRBJ2-7
v_call: TRBV7-9
cdr3_aa: CASSVRRTGVGEQYF

j_call: TRBJ2-5
v_call: TRBV19
cdr3_aa: CASSIGLAARSVQETQYF

j_call: TRBJ1-2
v_call: TRBV10-2
cdr3_aa: CASSERGQGRTMNYGYTF

j_call: TRBJ2-7
v_call: TRBV19
cdr3_aa: CASSGDISSYEQYF

j_call: TRBJ1-3
v_call: TRBV20-1
cdr3_aa: CSASRPDRGGGNTIYF